Sequencing of this T cell receptor beta chain was carried out in a study of T cells in women clearing cervical HPV infection. Broader study findings: TRBV6-7 abundance was lower in cases than controls (around 0.1% versus 0.15%). CIN3+ cases had significantly higher TCR repertoire richness than controls, but evenness did not differ.

The ends were cut back, 3 bases at V and 2 bases at J, with 5 bases in the middle. The CDR3 consists of 13 residues. Germline CDR1 and CDR2: SNHLY and FYNNEI. In the case of this clone: Antigen unknown. Read coverage stops 3 residues before the CDR3 terminus; the germline J gene supplies the remainder. This specimen includes other DNA sequences encoding the same CDR3.

Some clones are missing from TCRdb's copy, which holds only in-frame ones; the method was immunoSEQ multiplex PCR. Recorded for this sample: tens of thousands of clones. The sequence derives from a woman between 18 and 75 years old with a cervical HPV16 infection that either progressed to CIN3+ or cleared (not recorded which). This chain joins TRBV2 and TRBJ1-3; a weak D match, TRBD1 (5 bases). The sequenced sample consisted of blood buffy coat. The CDR3 region is CASSDRAGNTIYF. The DNA read from the CDR3 is TGTGCCAGCAGTGACAGGGCTGGAAACACC.